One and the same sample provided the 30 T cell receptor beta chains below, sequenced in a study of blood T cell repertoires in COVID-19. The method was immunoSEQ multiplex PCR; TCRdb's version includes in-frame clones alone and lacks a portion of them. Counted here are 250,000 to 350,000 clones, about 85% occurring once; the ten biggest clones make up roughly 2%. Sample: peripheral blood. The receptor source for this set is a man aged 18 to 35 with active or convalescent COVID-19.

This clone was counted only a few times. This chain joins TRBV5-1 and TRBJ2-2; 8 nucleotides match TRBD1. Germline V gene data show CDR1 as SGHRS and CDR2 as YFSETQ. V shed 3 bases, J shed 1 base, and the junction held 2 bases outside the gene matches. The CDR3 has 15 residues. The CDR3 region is CASSSQGENTGELFF. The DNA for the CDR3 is TGCGCCAGCAGCTCACAGGGGGAGAACACCGGGGAGCTGTTTTTT.

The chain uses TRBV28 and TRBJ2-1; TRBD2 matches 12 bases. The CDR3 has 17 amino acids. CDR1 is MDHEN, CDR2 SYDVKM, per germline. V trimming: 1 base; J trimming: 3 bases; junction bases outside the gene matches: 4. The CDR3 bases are TGTGCCAGCAGTTTATCGGGACTAGCGGGCCTCTACAATGAGCAGTTCTTC. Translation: CASSLSGLAGLYNEQFF.

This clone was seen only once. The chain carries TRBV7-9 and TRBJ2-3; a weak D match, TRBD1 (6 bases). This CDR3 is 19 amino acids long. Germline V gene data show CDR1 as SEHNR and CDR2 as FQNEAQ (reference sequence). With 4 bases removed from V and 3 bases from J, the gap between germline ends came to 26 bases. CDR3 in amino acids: CASSSSTTTGKLWTDTQYF. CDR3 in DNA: TGTGCCAGCAGCTCCAGTACTACAACAGGGAAACTTTGGACAGATACGCAGTATTTT.

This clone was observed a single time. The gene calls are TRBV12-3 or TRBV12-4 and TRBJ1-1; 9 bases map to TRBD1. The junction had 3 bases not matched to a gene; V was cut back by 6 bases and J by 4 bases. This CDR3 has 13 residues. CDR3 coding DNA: TGTGCCAGCAGGGGACAGGGTGGCACTGAAGCTTTCTTT. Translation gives CASRGQGGTEAFF.

DNA of the CDR3: TGTGCCAGCAGCCTCCTTGACACCACAGGCTACACCTTC. Its protein product is CASSLLDTTGYTF. The rearrangement joins TRBV7-3 to TRBJ1-2; D is ambiguous. The CDR3 totals 13 residues. The V gene lost 5 bases and the J gene lost 8 bases, with 15 bases spanning the gap. Germline values: CDR1 SGHTA, CDR2 FQGTGA.

The CDR3 protein is CASRGTGMFGETQYF. CDR3 DNA: TGTGCCAGCAGGGGGACAGGGATGTTCGGAGAGACCCAGTACTTC. The chain recombines TRBV5-6 with TRBJ2-5; 9 bases agree with TRBD1. The germline V gene has CDR1 SGHDT and CDR2 YYEEEE. This CDR3 has 15 residues. V trimming: 5 bases; J trimming: 4 bases; junction bases outside the gene matches: 9.

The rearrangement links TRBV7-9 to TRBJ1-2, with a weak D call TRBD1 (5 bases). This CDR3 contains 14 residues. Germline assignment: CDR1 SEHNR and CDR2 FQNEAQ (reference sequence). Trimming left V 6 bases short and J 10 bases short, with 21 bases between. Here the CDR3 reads CASSPTGLQGDYTF. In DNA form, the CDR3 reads TGTGCCAGCAGTCCAACGGGACTTCAAGGGGACTACACCTTC.

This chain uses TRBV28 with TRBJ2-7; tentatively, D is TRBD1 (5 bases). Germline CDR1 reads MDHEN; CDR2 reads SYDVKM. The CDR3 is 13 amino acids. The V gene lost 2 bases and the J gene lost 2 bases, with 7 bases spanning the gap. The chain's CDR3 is CASSLVGAYEQYF. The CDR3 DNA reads TGTGCCAGCAGTTTAGTAGGGGCCTACGAGCAGTACTTC.

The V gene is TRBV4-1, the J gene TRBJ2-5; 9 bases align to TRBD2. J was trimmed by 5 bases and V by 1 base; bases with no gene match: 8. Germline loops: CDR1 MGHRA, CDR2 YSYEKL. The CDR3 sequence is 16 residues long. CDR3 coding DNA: TGCGCCAGCAGCCAAGGCGGGGGGGCCCTCGGGGAGACCCAGTACTTC. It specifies CASSQGGGALGETQYF.

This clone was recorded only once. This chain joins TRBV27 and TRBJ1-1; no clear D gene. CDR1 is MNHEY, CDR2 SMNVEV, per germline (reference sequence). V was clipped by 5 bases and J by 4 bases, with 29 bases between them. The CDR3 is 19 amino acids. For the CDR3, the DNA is TGTGCCAGCAGTCCCCCACGGGAGTGGAGTGGCCACTTTGGCACTGAAGCTTTCTTT. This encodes CASSPPREWSGHFGTEAFF.

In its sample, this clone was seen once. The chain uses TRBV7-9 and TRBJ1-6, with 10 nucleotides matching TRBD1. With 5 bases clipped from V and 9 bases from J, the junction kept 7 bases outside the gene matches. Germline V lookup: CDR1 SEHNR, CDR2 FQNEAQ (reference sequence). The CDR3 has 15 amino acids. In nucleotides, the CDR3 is TGTGCCAGCAGCCACACGGGACAGGGGAGTTCACCCCTCCACTTT. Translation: CASSHTGQGSSPLHF.

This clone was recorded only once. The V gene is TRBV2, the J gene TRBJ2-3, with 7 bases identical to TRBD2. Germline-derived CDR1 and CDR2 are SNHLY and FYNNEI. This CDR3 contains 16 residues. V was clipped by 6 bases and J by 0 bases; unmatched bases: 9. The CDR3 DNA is TGTGCCAGCAGAGCCGATCTAGCGGCTAGCACAGATACGCAGTATTTT. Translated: CASRADLAASTDTQYF.

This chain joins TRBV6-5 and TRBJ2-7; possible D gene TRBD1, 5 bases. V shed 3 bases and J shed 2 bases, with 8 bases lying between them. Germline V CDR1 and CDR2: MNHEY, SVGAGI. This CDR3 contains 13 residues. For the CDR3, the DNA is TGTGCCAGCAGTTATTCAGGGCCCTACGAGCAGTACTTC. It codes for CASSYSGPYEQYF.

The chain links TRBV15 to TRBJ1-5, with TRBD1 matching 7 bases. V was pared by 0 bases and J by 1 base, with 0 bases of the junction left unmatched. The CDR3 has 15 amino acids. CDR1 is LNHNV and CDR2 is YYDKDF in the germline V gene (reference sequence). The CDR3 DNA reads TGTGCCACCAGCAGAGACAGGGGGAGCAATCAGCCCCAGCATTTT. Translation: CATSRDRGSNQPQHF.

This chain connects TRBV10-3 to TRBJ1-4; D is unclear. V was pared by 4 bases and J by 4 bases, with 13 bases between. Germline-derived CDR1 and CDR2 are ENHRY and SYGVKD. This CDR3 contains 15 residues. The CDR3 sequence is CAISAGGRYNEKLFF. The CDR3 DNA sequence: TGTGCCATCAGTGCCGGTGGGAGATATAATGAAAAACTGTTTTTT.

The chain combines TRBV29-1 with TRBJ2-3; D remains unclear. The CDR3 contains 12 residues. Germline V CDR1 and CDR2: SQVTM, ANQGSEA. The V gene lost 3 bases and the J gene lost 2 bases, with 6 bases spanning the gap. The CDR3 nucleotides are TGCAGCGTTGATTTCCACACAGATACGCAGTATTTT. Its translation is CSVDFHTDTQYF.

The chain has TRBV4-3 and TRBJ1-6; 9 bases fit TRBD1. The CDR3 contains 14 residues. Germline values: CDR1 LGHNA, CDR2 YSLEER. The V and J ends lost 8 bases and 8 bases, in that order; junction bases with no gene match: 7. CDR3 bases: TGCGCCAGCGGAATGACAGGGGGTGATTCACCCCTCCACTTT. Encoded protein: CASGMTGGDSPLHF.

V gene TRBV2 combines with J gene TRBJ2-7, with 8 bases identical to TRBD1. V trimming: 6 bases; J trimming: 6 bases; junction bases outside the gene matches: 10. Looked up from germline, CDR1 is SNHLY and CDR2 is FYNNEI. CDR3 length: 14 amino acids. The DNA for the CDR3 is TGTGCCAGCAGGGACACGACAGGGGAGGTCGAGCAGTACTTC. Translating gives CASRDTTGEVEQYF.

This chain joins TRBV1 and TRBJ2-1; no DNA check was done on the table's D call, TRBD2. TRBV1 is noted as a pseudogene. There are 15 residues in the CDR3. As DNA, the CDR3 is TGCACCAGCTTGCCTGCTAGCGGGGGGGATGATGAGCAGTTCTTC. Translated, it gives CTSLPASGGDDEQFF.

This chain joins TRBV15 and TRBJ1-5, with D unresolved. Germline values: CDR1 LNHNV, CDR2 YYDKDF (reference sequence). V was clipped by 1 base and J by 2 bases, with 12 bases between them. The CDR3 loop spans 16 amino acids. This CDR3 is CATSRGRGGGNQPQHF. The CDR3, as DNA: TGTGCCACCAGCAGAGGGCGGGGTGGCGGCAATCAGCCCCAGCATTTT.

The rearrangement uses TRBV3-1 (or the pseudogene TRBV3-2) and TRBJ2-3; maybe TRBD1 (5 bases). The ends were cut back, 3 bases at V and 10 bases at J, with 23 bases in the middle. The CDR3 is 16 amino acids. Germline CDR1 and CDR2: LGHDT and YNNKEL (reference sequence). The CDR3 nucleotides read TGTGCCAGCAGCCATATTAGACAGCCCGATTGGCATCCGCAGTATTTT. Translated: CASSHIRQPDWHPQYF.

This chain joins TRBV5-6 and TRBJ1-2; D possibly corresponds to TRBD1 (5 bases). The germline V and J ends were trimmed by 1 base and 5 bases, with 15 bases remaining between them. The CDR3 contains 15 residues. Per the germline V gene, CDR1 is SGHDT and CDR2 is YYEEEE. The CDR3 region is CASSLTGTQGYGYTF. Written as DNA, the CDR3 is TGTGCCAGCAGCTTGACTGGGACTCAAGGTTATGGCTACACCTTC.

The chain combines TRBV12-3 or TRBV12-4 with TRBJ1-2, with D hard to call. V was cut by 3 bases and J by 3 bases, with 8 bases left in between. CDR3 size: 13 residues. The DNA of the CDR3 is TGTGCCAGCAGTTTGAAGGAGGACTATGGCTACACCTTC. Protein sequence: CASSLKEDYGYTF.

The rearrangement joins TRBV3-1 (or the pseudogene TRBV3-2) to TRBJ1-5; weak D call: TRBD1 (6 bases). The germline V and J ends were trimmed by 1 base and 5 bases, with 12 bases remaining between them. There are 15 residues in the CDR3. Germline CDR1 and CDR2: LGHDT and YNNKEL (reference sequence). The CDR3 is CASSQARGGDQPQHF. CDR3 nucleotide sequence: TGTGCCAGCAGCCAAGCCCGAGGGGGGGATCAGCCCCAGCATTTT.

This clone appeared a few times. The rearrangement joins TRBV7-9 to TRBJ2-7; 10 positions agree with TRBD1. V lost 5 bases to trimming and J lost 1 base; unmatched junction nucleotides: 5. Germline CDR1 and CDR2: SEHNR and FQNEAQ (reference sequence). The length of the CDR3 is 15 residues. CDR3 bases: TGTGCCAGCAGCCCCCGGGACAGGGGATCCTACGAGCAGTACTTC. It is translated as CASSPRDRGSYEQYF.

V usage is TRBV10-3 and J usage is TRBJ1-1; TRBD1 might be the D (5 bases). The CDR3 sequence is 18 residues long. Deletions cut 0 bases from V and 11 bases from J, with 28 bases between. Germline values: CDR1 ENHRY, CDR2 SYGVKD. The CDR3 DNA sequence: TGTGCCATCAGTGAGTCGGAGTATGCAGGGCCATCACATAGTGAGGCTTTCTTT. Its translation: CAISESEYAGPSHSEAFF.

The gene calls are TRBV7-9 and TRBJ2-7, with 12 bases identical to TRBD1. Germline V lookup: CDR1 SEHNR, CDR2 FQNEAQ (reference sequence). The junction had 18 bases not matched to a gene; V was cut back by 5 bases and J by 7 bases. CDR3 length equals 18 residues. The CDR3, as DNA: TGTGCCAGCAGCCCACCCCCCCGCCGGGACAGGGGGCTATGGGAGCAGTACTTC. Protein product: CASSPPPRRDRGLWEQYF.

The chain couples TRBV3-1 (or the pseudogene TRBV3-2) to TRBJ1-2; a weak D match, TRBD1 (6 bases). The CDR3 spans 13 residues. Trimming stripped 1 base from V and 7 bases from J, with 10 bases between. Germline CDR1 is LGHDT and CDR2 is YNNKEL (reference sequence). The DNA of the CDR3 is TGTGCCAGCAGCCAAGGGACAGTGTCTGGCTACACCTTC. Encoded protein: CASSQGTVSGYTF.

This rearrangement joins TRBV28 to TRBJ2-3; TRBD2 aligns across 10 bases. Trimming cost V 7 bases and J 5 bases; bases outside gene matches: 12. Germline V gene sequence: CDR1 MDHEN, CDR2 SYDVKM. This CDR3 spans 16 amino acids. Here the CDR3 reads CASNTPGTSAGDTQYF. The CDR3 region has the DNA TGTGCCAGCAATACTCCCGGGACTAGCGCGGGAGATACGCAGTATTTT.

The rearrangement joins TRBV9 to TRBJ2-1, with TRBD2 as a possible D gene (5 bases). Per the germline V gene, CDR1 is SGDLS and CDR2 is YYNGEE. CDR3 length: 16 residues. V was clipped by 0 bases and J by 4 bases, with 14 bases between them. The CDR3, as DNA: TGTGCCAGCAGCGTAGGGGGTAGCGTCGGTTACAATGAGCAGTTCTTC. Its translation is CASSVGGSVGYNEQFF.